The 18 T cell receptor beta chains listed next were all sequenced from one sample in a study of blood T cell repertoires in COVID-19. The method was immunoSEQ multiplex PCR; TCRdb's version includes in-frame clones alone and lacks a portion of them. The sample records about 320,000 clones, about four fifths being singletons. The sample taken for sequencing was peripheral blood. These receptors originate from a woman between 50 and 59 years old with acute or convalescent COVID-19.

This clone was recorded once. V is TRBV7-2 and J is TRBJ2-5; TRBD2 matches 9 bases. Trimming took 4 bases from V and 4 from J; bases not matched to a gene: 10. The CDR3 runs to 16 residues. In germline, CDR1 is SGHTA, CDR2 FQGNSA. The CDR3 nucleotides are TGTGCCAGCAGCTCCACCCTCATACTAGCGGGAGAGACCCAGTACTTC. This gives the protein CASSSTLILAGETQYF.

CDR3 DNA sequence: TGTGCCAGTAGTACGGGACAGGGCTTTAATGAAAAACTGTTTTTT. The encoded protein is CASSTGQGFNEKLFF. This chain links TRBV19 with TRBJ1-4; 9 nucleotides align to TRBD1. Germline CDR1 reads LNHDA; CDR2 reads SQIVND (reference sequence). This CDR3 is built from 15 residues. V gave up 4 bases and J gave up 4 bases; unmatched junction bases: 4.

The chain couples TRBV6-1 to TRBJ2-1, with TRBD2 matching over 9 bases. CDR3 length: 17 amino acids. J lost 14 bases, V lost 0 bases, and 17 bases had no gene match. The V gene's germline CDR1 is MNHNS and CDR2 SASEGT. The CDR3 loop is CASSEAHGGRDLRYKFF. CDR3 sequence (DNA): TGTGCCAGCAGTGAAGCGCACGGCGGGAGGGATTTAAGGTATAAGTTCTTC.

V is TRBV5-6 and J is TRBJ1-2, with TRBD1 matching over 11 bases. V dropped 4 bases and J dropped 0; count of bases not matched to a gene: 11. Germline-derived CDR1 and CDR2 are SGHDT and YYEEEE. CDR3 length: 18 residues. CDR3 loop: CASSTEFGTGGTNYGYTF. DNA for the CDR3: TGTGCCAGCAGCACGGAATTCGGGACAGGGGGTACTAACTATGGCTACACCTTC. Using reference TRBV5-6 and TRBJ1-2 for the parts outside the CDR3, the full variable domain is DAGVTQSPTHLIKTRGQQVTLRCSPKSGHDTVSWYQQALGQGPQFIFQYYEEEERQRGNFPDRFSGHQFPNYSSELNVNALLLGDSALYLCASSTEFGTGGTNYGYTFGSGTRLTVV.

The chain combines TRBV7-2 with TRBJ1-2; 7 nucleotides agree with TRBD1. The CDR3 has 18 residues. Germline-derived CDR1 and CDR2 are SGHTA and FQGNSA. The trim removed 5 bases at V and 1 base at J, leaving 16 bases unmatched. In DNA, the CDR3 is TGTGCCAGCAGCCCCACCCTGGGAGGAGGGGGCGGTAACTATGGCTACACCTTC. As protein: CASSPTLGGGGGNYGYTF.

The chain employs TRBV12-5 and TRBJ1-6; 10 nucleotides match TRBD1. This CDR3 has 15 amino acids. After removal of 6 bases from V and 4 bases from J, the junction contained 3 bases not matched to a gene. CDR1 is LGHNT and CDR2 is FRNRAP in the germline V gene. CDR3 nucleotide sequence: TGTGCTAGTGGGGGGACAGGGGCTTATAATTCACCCCTCCACTTT. Amino acids: CASGGTGAYNSPLHF.

The genes are TRBV11-2 and TRBJ1-6; 7 nucleotides line up with TRBD1. The length of the CDR3 is 15 residues. J lost 6 bases, V lost 1 base, and 3 bases had no gene match. CDR1 and CDR2 (germline): SGHAT, FQNNGV. DNA of the CDR3: TGTGCCAGCAGCTTAGGGCAGGGGGTTAATTCACCCCTCCACTTT. Translating it yields CASSLGQGVNSPLHF.

V gene TRBV19 combines with J gene TRBJ2-2; TRBD2 matches 10 bases. Germline assignment: CDR1 LNHDA and CDR2 SQIVND (reference sequence). J was trimmed by 4 bases and V by 9 bases; bases with no gene match: 8. This CDR3 is built from 15 residues. The DNA of the CDR3 is TGTGCCAGCCGATCGGGACTAGCGAGCACCGGGGAGCTGTTTTTT. This gives the protein CASRSGLASTGELFF.

The rearrangement links TRBV10-3 to TRBJ1-2; 8 bases fit TRBD1. Trimming cost V 6 bases and J 4 bases; bases outside gene matches: 4. The germline gives CDR1 ENHRY, CDR2 SYGVKD. The CDR3 contains 13 residues. CDR3 sequence reads: CAIRAGGGYGYTF. DNA for the CDR3: TGTGCCATCAGGGCAGGGGGCGGCTATGGCTACACCTTC.

The rearrangement links TRBV7-2 to TRBJ1-3; perhaps TRBD1 as D (6 bases). This CDR3 region has 13 residues. The germline gives CDR1 SGHTA, CDR2 FQGNSA. The ends were cut back, 3 bases at V and 5 bases at J, with 8 bases in the middle. CDR3 coding DNA: TGTGCCAGCAGCTTTGGACAGAGAAACACCATATATTTT. Its translation is CASSFGQRNTIYF.

CDR3 amino acids: CASSPNRLALETQYF. CDR3 DNA sequence: TGTGCCAGCAGCCCGAATCGTCTAGCTCTCGAGACCCAGTACTTC. The chain carries TRBV3-1 (or the pseudogene TRBV3-2) and TRBJ2-5, with D possibly being TRBD2 (5 bases). From germline, CDR1 is LGHDT and CDR2 YNNKEL (reference sequence). The CDR3 extends over 15 amino acids. Trimming pared 4 bases from V and 5 bases from J, leaving 17 bases between.

The rearrangement links TRBV7-8 to TRBJ1-1, with D perhaps TRBD1 (6 bases). V shed 2 bases and J shed 3 bases, with 10 bases lying between them. The CDR3 covers 14 residues. Germline CDR1 reads SGHVS; CDR2 reads FQNEAQ. The CDR3 protein is CASSLSGAYTEAFF. CDR3 nucleotides: TGTGCCAGCAGCTTATCAGGGGCGTACACTGAAGCTTTCTTT.

The CDR3 here is CSVAPRGQRTEAFF. In DNA form, the CDR3 reads TGCAGCGTCGCACCCAGGGGGCAGAGGACTGAAGCTTTCTTT. The chain recombines TRBV29-1 with TRBJ1-1, with 8 bases that match TRBD1. Germline V gene data show CDR1 as SQVTM and CDR2 as ANQGSEA. The CDR3 runs to 14 residues. V dropped 6 bases and J dropped 5; count of bases not matched to a gene: 11.

V gene TRBV3-1 (or the pseudogene TRBV3-2) combines with J gene TRBJ1-1, with 7 bases that match TRBD1. Per the germline V gene, CDR1 is LGHDT and CDR2 is YNNKEL (reference sequence). V was clipped by 5 bases and J by 5 bases; unmatched bases: 8. This CDR3 is built from 14 residues. This chain's CDR3 is CASSYFDRDTEAFF. CDR3 in DNA: TGTGCCAGCAGCTACTTCGACAGGGATACTGAAGCTTTCTTT.

This clone was counted between two and nine times. CDR3 protein: CASSSGEITGELFF. The CDR3 DNA is TGTGCCAGCAGTTCAGGGGAGATAACCGGGGAGCTGTTTTTT. The chain is built from TRBV2 and TRBJ2-2, with a tentative D call TRBD1 (6 bases). Germline lookup yields CDR1 SNHLY and CDR2 FYNNEI. The CDR3 sequence is 14 residues long. V shed 5 bases and J shed 5 bases, with 12 bases lying between them.

The chain links TRBV6-5 to TRBJ1-1; 12 bases match TRBD1. Germline CDR1 and CDR2: MNHEY and SVGAGI. With V trimmed by 5 bases and J by 4 bases, 5 bases remained unmatched. The CDR3 sequence is 15 residues long. This chain's CDR3 is CASSPGTGGFTEAFF. DNA of the CDR3: TGTGCCAGCAGTCCCGGGACAGGGGGCTTCACTGAAGCTTTCTTT.

On this clone itself: The junction shows a germline mismatch at one end, possibly a read error. This rearrangement joins TRBV7-9 to TRBJ1-4; TRBD1 is a possible D gene (6 bases). The CDR3 loop spans 14 amino acids. CDR1 is SEHNR and CDR2 is FQNEAQ in the germline V gene (reference sequence). This CDR3 is CASSLGGGNEKLFF. The CDR3 DNA is TGTGCCAGCAGTTTAGGTGGGGGCAATGAAAAACTGTTTTTT.

The chain carries TRBV18 and TRBJ2-3; 7 bases align to TRBD2. The CDR3 runs 16 residues. Unmatched junction bases numbered 5, after V lost 2 bases and J lost 0 bases. Germline CDR1 KGHSH, CDR2 LQKENI. DNA of the CDR3: TGTGCCAGCTCACCAGCGACTAGCCGGAGCACAGATACGCAGTATTTT. As protein: CASSPATSRSTDTQYF. The full variable domain, rest sourced from reference TRBV18 and TRBJ2-3, is NAGVMQNPRHLVRRRGQEARLRCSPMKGHSHVYWYRQLPEEGLKFMVYLQKENIIDESGMPKERFSAEFPKEGPSILRIQQVVRGDSAAYFCASSPATSRSTDTQYFGPGTRLTVL.